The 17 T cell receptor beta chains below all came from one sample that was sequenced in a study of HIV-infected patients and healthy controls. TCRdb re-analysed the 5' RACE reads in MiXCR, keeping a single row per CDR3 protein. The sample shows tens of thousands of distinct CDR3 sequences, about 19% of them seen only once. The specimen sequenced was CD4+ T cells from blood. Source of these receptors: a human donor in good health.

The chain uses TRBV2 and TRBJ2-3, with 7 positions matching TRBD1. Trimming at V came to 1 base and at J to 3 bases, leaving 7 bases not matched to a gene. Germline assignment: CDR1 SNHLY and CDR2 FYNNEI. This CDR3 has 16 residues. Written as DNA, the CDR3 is TGTGCCAGCAGTGAAGGATACAGGGGATCGACAGATACGCAGTATTTT. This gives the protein CASSEGYRGSTDTQYF.

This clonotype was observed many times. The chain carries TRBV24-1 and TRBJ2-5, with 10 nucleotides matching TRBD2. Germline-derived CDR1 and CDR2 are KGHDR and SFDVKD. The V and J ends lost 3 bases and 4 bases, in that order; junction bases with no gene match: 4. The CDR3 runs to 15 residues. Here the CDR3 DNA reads TGTGCCACCAGTGATCCCAGGACTAGCGGAGAGACCCAGTACTTC. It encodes CATSDPRTSGETQYF.

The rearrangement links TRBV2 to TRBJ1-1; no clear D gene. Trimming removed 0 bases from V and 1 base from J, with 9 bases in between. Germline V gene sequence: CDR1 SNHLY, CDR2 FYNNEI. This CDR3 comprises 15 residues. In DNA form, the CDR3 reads TGTGCCAGCAGTGAAGCTTCCGTGGGGAACACTGAAGCTTTCTTT. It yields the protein CASSEASVGNTEAFF.

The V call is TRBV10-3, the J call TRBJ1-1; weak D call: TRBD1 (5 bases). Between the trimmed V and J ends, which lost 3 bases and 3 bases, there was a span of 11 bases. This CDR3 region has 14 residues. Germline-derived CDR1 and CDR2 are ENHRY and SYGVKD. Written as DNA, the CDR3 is TGTGCCATCAGTGATCGGGGCCTCTACACTGAAGCTTTCTTT. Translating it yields CAISDRGLYTEAFF.

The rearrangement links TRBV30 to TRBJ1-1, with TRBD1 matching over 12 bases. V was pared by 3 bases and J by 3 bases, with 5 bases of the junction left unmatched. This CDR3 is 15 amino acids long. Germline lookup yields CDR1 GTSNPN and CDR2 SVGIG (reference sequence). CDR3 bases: TGTGCCTGGAGACCAGGGACAGGGGGCTACACTGAAGCTTTCTTT. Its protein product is CAWRPGTGGYTEAFF.

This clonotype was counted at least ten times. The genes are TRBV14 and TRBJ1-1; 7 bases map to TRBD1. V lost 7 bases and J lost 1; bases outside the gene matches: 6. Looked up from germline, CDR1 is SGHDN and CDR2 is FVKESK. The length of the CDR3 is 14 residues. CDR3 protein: CASTLGTANTEAFF. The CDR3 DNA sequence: TGTGCCAGCACCCTAGGGACAGCGAACACTGAAGCTTTCTTT.

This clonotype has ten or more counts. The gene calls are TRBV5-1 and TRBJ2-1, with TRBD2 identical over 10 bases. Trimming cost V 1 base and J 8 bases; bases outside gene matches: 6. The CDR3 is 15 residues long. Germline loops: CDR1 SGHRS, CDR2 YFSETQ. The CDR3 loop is CASSLFLAGEDEQFF. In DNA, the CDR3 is TGCGCCAGCAGCTTGTTCCTAGCGGGAGAGGATGAGCAGTTCTTC.

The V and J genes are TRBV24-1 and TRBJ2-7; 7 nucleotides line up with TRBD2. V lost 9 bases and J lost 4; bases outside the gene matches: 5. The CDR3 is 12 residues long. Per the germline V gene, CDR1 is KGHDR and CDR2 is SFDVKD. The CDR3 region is CATGRELYEQYF. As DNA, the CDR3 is TGTGCCACCGGGCGGGAGTTGTACGAGCAGTACTTC.

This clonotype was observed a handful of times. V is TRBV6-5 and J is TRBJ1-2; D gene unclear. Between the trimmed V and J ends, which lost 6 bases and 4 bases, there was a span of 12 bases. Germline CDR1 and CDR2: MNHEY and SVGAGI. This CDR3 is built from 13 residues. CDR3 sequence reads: CASRRGLGYGYTF. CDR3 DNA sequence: TGTGCCAGCAGGAGAGGGCTCGGCTATGGCTACACCTTC.

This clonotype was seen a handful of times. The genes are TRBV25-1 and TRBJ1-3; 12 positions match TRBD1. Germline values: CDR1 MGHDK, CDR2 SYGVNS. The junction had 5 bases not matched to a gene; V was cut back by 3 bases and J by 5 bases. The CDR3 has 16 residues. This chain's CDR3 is CASSEAGQGARNTIYF. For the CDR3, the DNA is TGTGCCAGCAGTGAGGCGGGACAGGGGGCGAGAAACACCATATATTTT.

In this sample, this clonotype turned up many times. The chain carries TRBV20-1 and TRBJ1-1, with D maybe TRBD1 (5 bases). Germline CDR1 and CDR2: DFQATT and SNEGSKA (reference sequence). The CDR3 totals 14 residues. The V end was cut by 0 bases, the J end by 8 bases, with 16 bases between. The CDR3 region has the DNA TGCAGTGCTAGAGATTTTCGGGGCTCGGTAGAAGCTTTCTTT. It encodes CSARDFRGSVEAFF.

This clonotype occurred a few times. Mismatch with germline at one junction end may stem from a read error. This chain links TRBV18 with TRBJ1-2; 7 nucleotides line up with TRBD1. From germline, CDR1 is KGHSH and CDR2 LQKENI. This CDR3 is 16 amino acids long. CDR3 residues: CASSPGTTGREGGMAF. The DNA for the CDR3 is TGTGCCAGCTCACCCGGGACGACAGGGAGAGAGGGAGGCATGGCCTTC.

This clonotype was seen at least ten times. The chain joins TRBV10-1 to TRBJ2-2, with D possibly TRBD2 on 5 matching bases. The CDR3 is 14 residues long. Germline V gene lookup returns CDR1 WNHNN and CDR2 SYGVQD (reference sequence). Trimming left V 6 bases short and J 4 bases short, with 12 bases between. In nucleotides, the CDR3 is TGCGCCAGCAGCGCCGGGATGGGCACCGGGGAGCTGTTTTTT. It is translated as CASSAGMGTGELFF.

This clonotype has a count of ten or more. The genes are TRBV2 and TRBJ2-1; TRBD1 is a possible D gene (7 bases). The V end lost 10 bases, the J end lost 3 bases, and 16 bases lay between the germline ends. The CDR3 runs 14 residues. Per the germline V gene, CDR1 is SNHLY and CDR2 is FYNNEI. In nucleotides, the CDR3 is TGTGCCACCCCTGGGGGGACAGACTACAATGAGCAGTTCTTC. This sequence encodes CATPGGTDYNEQFF. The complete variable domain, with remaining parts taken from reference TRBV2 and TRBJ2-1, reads EPEVTQTPSHQVTQMGQEVILRCVPISNHLYFYWYRQILGQKVEFLVSFYNNEISEKSEIFDDQFSVERPDGSNFTLKIRSTKLEDSAMYFCATPGGTDYNEQFFGPGTRLTVL.

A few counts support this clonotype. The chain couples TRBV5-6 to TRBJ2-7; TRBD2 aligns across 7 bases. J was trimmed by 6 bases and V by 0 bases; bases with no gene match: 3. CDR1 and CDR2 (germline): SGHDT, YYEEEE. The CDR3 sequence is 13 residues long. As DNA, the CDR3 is TGTGCCAGCAGCTTGGTCTGGGGGGGCGAGCAGTACTTC. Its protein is CASSLVWGGEQYF. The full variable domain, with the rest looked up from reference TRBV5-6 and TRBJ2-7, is DAGVTQSPTHLIKTRGQQVTLRCSPKSGHDTVSWYQQALGQGPQFIFQYYEEEERQRGNFPDRFSGHQFPNYSSELNVNALLLGDSALYLCASSLVWGGEQYFGPGTRLTVT.

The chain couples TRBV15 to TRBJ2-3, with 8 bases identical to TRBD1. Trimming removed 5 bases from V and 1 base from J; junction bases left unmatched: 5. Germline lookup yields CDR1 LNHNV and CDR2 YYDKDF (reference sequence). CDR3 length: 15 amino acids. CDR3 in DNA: TGTGCCACCAGCGCAGGGACAGGACGCACAGATACGCAGTATTTT. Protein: CATSAGTGRTDTQYF.

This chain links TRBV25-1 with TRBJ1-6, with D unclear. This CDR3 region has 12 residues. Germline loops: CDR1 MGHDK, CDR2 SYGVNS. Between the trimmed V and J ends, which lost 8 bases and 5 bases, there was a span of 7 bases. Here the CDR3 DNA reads TGTGCCAGCGGCAGAAATAATTCACCCCTCCACTTT. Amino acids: CASGRNNSPLHF.